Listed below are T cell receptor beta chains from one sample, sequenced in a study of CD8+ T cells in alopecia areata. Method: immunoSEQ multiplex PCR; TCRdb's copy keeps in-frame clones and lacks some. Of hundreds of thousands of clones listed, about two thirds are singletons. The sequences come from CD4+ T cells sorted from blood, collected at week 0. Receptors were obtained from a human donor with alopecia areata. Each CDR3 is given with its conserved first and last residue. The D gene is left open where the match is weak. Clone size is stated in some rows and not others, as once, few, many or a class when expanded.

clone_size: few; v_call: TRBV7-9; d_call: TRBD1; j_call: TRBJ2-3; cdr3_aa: CASSIGQGGDTQYF; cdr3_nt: TGTGCCAGCAGCATCGGACAGGGCGGAGATACGCAGTATTTT
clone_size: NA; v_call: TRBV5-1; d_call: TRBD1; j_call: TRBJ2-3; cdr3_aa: CASSLSRTGGTDTQYF; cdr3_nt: TGCGCCAGCAGCCTCTCACGGACAGGGGGCACAGATACGCAGTATTTT
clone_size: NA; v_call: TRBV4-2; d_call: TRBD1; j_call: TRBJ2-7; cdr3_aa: CASSQVGTGLGEQYF; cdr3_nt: TGTGCCAGCAGCCAAGTGGGGACAGGGCTAGGCGAGCAGTACTTC
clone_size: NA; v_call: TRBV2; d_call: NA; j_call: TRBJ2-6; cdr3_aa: CASRRGPGSGANVLTF; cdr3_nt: TGTGCCAGCAGGAGGGGCCCAGGCTCTGGGGCCAACGTCCTGACTTTC
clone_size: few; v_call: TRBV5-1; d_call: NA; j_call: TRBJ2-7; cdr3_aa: CASSLGAGQDYYEQYF; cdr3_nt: TGCGCCAGCAGCTTGGGGGCCGGGCAGGACTACTACGAGCAGTACTTC
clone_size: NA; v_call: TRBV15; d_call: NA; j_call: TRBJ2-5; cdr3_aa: CATSRRKETQYF; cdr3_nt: TGTGCCACCAGCAGGAGGAAAGAGACCCAGTACTTC
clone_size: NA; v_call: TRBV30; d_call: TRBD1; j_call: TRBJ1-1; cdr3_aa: CAWTPPGQAGTEAFF; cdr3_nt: TGTGCCTGGACCCCCCCCGGACAGGCTGGGACTGAAGCTTTCTTT
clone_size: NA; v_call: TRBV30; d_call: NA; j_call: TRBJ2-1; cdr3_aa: CAWSPGPLEQFF; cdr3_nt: TGTGCCTGGAGTCCGGGACCTCTAGAGCAGTTCTTC
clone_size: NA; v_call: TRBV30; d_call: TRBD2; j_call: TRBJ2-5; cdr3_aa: CAWSLAGWKTQYF; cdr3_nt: TGTGCCTGGAGCTTAGCGGGGTGGAAGACCCAGTACTTC
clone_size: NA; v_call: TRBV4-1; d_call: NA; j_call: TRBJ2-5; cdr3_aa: CASSQGLRQDQETQYF; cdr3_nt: TGCGCCAGCAGCCAAGGCCTGAGACAAGACCAAGAGACCCAGTACTTC
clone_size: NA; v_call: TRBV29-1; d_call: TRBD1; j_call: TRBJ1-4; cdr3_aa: CSVGDRGNEKLFF; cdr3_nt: TGCAGCGTGGGGGACAGGGGCAATGAAAAACTGTTTTTT
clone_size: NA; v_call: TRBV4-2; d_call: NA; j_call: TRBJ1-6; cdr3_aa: CASSQVMGDSPLHF; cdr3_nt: TGTGCCAGCAGCCAAGTAATGGGGGATTCACCCCTCCACTTT
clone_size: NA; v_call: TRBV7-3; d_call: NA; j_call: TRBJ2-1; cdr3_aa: CASSTRAGNEQFF; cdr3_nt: TGTGCCAGCAGCACCAGGGCAGGGAATGAGCAGTTCTTC
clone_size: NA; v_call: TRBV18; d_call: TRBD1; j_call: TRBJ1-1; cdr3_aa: CASSPRQGWYTEAFF; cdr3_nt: TGTGCCAGCTCACCCCGACAGGGGTGGTACACTGAAGCTTTCTTT